One T cell receptor (beta chain) is described in this entry. Antigen specificity is unknown. Other nucleotide sequences from this sample produce the same CDR3. Selected positively for CCR7 and CD45RO-negative, naive CD8 cells excluded terminally differentiated effector memory CD45RA+ cells. Trimming cost V 2 bases and J 0 bases, with 6 bases left between them. CDR1 SGHDT and CDR2 YYEEEE come from the germline V gene. The CDR3 loop spans 14 amino acids. Source study methods: Junction-only immunoSEQ data arrived without quality scores, meaning filtering differed. Measured with immunoSEQ multiplex PCR; TCRdb has only the in-frame clones, and not every one. The V and J calls and the clone size are those of that table, but D and trimming were determined from the DNA. The sample includes around 600,000 clones, about 95% of them seen just once. This sample was included in a study of shared clonotypes between healthy human individuals. Study context: Researchers drew samples from a couple of women and three men aged 18 to 49. Overall study findings and caveats: Naive CD4 clonotype sharing across several donors was about 5%. The authors sampled blood alone, and tissue repertoires likely differ.

This receptor was taken from a woman between 25 and 40 years old in good health. The chain is built from TRBV5-6 and TRBJ1-3; D remains unclear. The sequenced material came from naive CD8+ T cells sorted from blood. As DNA, the CDR3 is TGTGCCAGCAGCTTCGGGTCCTCTGGAAACACCATATATTTT. Translation gives CASSFGSSGNTIYF.